A selection of T cell receptor beta chains follows, all from one sample in a study of beta chain features in type 1 diabetes. Assay used: immunoSEQ multiplex PCR; TCRdb lists only in-frame clones, some missing. The sample has hundreds of thousands of clones, about 14% seen once; the top ten hold roughly 0.04%. Sequenced material: naive CD4+ T cells from blood. The origin of the receptors is a man between 18 and 29 years old with type 1 diabetes. Both conserved end residues are part of each CDR3.

V | CDR3
TRBV28 | CASIPGTVKNQPQHF
TRBV4-3 | CASSQVWVSDYEQYF
TRBV7-2 | CASSATSGAYNEQFF
TRBV14 | CASNLRQETQYF
TRBV13 | CASSPGPQIGDTQYF
TRBV21-1 | CASAPYRHYGYTF
TRBV5-4 | CASSLGTGRISSGANVLTF
TRBV30 | CAWTVQGQGKTGELFF
TRBV28 | CASSLFDRVDNEQFF
TRBV4-2 | CASSQGRRGPLHF
TRBV10-3 | CAISVVGTGTNTGELFF
TRBV9 | CASSVAAGGRTGELFF
TRBV28 | CASSSSGANVLTF
TRBV7-9 | CASRSSGTGGHGYTF
TRBV7-9 | CASSLSSGRKNTEAFF
TRBV11-2 | CASTKGPQQPNYGYTF
TRBV7-8 | CASRDFSGTRTGEQFF
TRBV2 | CASSVSYGGYTF
TRBV30 | CARTSGSTDTQYF
TRBV7-9 | CASSTRQFTQYF
TRBV19 | CASSIQGTYEQYF
TRBV5-4 | CASSQGESKETQYF
TRBV30 | CAWSVGSRSNQPQHF
TRBV10-3 | CAISDPMAADEQYF
TRBV11-2 | CASSRGHFQETQYF
TRBV6-5 | CASSYKRGVYEQYF
TRBV5-8 | CASSLEQAGTDTQYF
TRBV4-1 | CASSQGSASGELFF